Reported below is one TCR beta chain. V lost 6 bases to trimming and J lost 6 bases, with 11 bases between them. The CDR3 has 12 amino acids. Per germline, CDR1 SNHLY and CDR2 FYNNEI. The data originate from a study of blood T cell repertoires in COVID-19. Methods used by the authors: The assay estimated nucleated cells by amplifying reference gene primers. Here immunoSEQ multiplex PCR was the method, and the copy in TCRdb shows in-frame clones only, minus some. The V and J calls and clone size are taken from that table; D and trimming were inferred from the DNA. Counted here are about 130,000 clones, around four fifths occurring once; the ten biggest clones make up roughly 13%.

V gene TRBV2 combines with J gene TRBJ1-1, with D perhaps matching TRBD1 (5 bases). The sequence was collected from a human donor in a cohort sampled during active COVID-19. The sequenced sample was peripheral blood. CDR3 amino acids: CASRGESAEAFF. The CDR3 DNA follows: TGTGCCAGCAGAGGGGAATCCGCTGAAGCTTTCTTT.